This entry is about one T cell receptor beta chain. The entry originates in a study of control samples from healthy donors and cancer patients. Method: immunoSEQ multiplex PCR; TCRdb's copy keeps in-frame clones and lacks some. The data show around 140,000 clones, with approximately 89% seen just once and more than 6.5% held by the top ten. Material: PBMCs. The sequence came from a man aged 50 or older with head and neck cancer.

CDR3 sequence (DNA): TGTGCCAGCAGCCAAGATAGAAGGGATACGCAGTATTTT. It is translated as CASSQDRRDTQYF. The chain employs TRBV4-2 and TRBJ2-3; D gene uncertain. The V end lost 0 bases, the J end lost 6 bases, and 7 bases lay between the germline ends. CDR1 is LGHNA and CDR2 is YNFKEQ in the germline V gene. This CDR3 region has 13 residues.